Shown below are 24 T cell receptor beta chains from a single sample sequenced in a study of blood T cell repertoires in COVID-19. The repertoire was sequenced with immunoSEQ multiplex PCR; TCRdb's copy has only in-frame clones and lacks some. This table has some 340,000 clones, 85% appearing once. The sequenced material came from peripheral blood. These TCRs come from a woman aged 18-35 years with acute or convalescent COVID-19.

This chain joins TRBV5-8 and TRBJ2-3; no firm D call. V lost 4 bases and J 0 bases, leaving 3 bases between the germline ends. Germline V gene sequence: CDR1 SGHTS, CDR2 YDEGEE. The CDR3 covers 12 residues. The CDR3 sequence: CASSLSTDTQYF. Here the CDR3 DNA reads TGTGCCAGCAGCCTAAGCACAGATACGCAGTATTTT.

The V call is TRBV4-1, the J call TRBJ1-5; 9 nucleotides line up with TRBD1. Germline loops: CDR1 MGHRA, CDR2 YSYEKL. V gave up 4 bases and J gave up 4 bases; unmatched junction bases: 2. The CDR3 covers 14 residues. The CDR3 protein is CASSLTGGNQPQHF. CDR3 nucleotide sequence: TGCGCCAGCAGCCTGACAGGGGGGAATCAGCCCCAGCATTTT.

As to this clone: One end of the junction varies from germline; a read error may be responsible. This chain links TRBV19 with TRBJ1-2; D is unclear. Germline CDR1 and CDR2: LNHDA and SQIVND (reference sequence). The CDR3 totals 14 residues. The CDR3 region is CVSTRADTRGGYTF. For the CDR3, the DNA is TGTGTCAGTACTAGGGCGGATACTAGAGGTGGCTACACCTTC.

The chain has TRBV19 and TRBJ2-3; the D is unclear. Trimming shortened V by 6 bases and J by 6 bases, and 4 bases separated the two germline ends. This CDR3 has 10 residues. The germline V gene encodes CDR1 LNHDA and CDR2 SQIVND (reference sequence). This chain's CDR3 is CASRGDTQYF. The CDR3, as DNA: TGTGCCAGTAGGGGCGATACGCAGTATTTT.

This chain links TRBV7-9 with TRBJ2-1; TRBD1 might be the D (6 bases). Per the germline V gene, CDR1 is SEHNR and CDR2 is FQNEAQ (reference sequence). V lost 6 bases and J lost 8, with 14 bases in between. The CDR3 length is 13 residues. CDR3 DNA sequence: TGTGCCAGCAGTCAGGGGATCTGGGATGAGCAGTTCTTC. As protein: CASSQGIWDEQFF. The variable domain in full, with the rest retrieved from reference TRBV7-9 and TRBJ2-1, is DTGVSQNPRHKITKRGQNVTFRCDPISEHNRLYWYRQTLGQGPEFLTYFQNEAQLEKSRLLSDRFSAERPKGSFSTLEIQRTEQGDSAMYLCASSQGIWDEQFFGPGTRLTVL.

The count of this clone is one. The chain couples TRBV28 to TRBJ2-7; 8 bases line up with TRBD2. J was trimmed by 4 bases and V by 4 bases; bases with no gene match: 6. Germline CDR1 and CDR2: MDHEN and SYDVKM. This CDR3 contains 14 residues. The CDR3 is CASSSRTSPYEQYF. CDR3 sequence (DNA): TGTGCCAGCAGTTCCCGGACTAGCCCTTACGAGCAGTACTTC.

This clone turned up a few times. V gene TRBV5-1 combines with J gene TRBJ2-3; D is unclear. Trimming pared 4 bases from V and 1 base from J, leaving 7 bases between. This CDR3 is 13 amino acids long. Germline V gene data show CDR1 as SGHRS and CDR2 as YFSETQ. CDR3 residues: CASSPPGTDTQYF. CDR3 DNA: TGCGCCAGCAGCCCCCCGGGCACAGATACGCAGTATTTT.

The rearrangement uses TRBV7-8 and TRBJ1-6; D is ambiguous. Trimming took off 1 base at V and 6 bases at J, with 7 bases between the two ends. There are 14 residues in the CDR3. The germline CDR1 and CDR2 sequences are SGHVS and FQNEAQ. This chain's CDR3 is CASSLGLSNSPLHF. The CDR3 bases are TGTGCCAGCAGCTTAGGCTTGAGTAATTCACCCCTCCACTTT.

The gene calls are TRBV6-2 or TRBV6-3 and TRBJ2-1, with 7 bases fitting TRBD2. This CDR3 has 19 residues. J lost 1 base, V lost 0 bases, and 12 bases had no gene match. The germline gives CDR1 MNHEY, CDR2 SVGEGT. The CDR3 DNA follows: TGTGCCAGCAGTTACTCCCCCTGGACTAGTGCCGATTCCTACAATGAGCAGTTCTTC. Protein product: CASSYSPWTSADSYNEQFF.

CDR3 amino acids: CASSEALLSGGQYEQYF. The CDR3, as DNA: TGTGCCAGCAGTGAAGCGCTCTTGTCGGGAGGTCAATACGAGCAGTACTTC. The rearrangement joins TRBV2 to TRBJ2-7; TRBD2 agrees at 7 bases. Trimming removed 0 bases from V and 4 bases from J; junction bases left unmatched: 12. This CDR3 region has 17 residues. The germline CDR1 and CDR2 sequences are SNHLY and FYNNEI.

V and J are TRBV7-9 and TRBJ1-5; possibly TRBD1 for D (5 bases). V was trimmed by 1 base and J by 7 bases, leaving 8 bases between them. The CDR3 loop spans 13 amino acids. Germline values: CDR1 SEHNR, CDR2 FQNEAQ (reference sequence). The CDR3 here is CASSLDGGQPQHF. As DNA, the CDR3 is TGTGCCAGCAGCTTAGATGGGGGGCAGCCCCAGCATTTT.

J is TRBJ2-1 and V is TRBV28, with TRBD2 matching 8 bases. Germline V gene sequence: CDR1 MDHEN, CDR2 SYDVKM. The V segment lost 5 bases and the J segment 5 bases; nucleotides outside the gene matches: 5. The length of the CDR3 is 14 residues. The CDR3 loop is CASSVGLADNEQFF. CDR3 DNA: TGTGCCAGCAGTGTCGGACTAGCTGACAATGAGCAGTTCTTC.

The chain has TRBV7-9 and TRBJ2-2; TRBD1 agrees at 7 bases. This CDR3 has 13 amino acids. V lost 5 bases, J lost 6 bases, and 3 bases stayed unmatched. The germline V gene has CDR1 SEHNR and CDR2 FQNEAQ (reference sequence). CDR3 residues: CASSVQGAGELFF. The CDR3 DNA reads TGTGCCAGCAGCGTCCAGGGGGCCGGGGAGCTGTTTTTT.

This chain joins TRBV7-9 and TRBJ1-1; tentative D call: TRBD1 (5 bases). Germline CDR1 SEHNR, CDR2 FQNEAQ (reference sequence). The CDR3 is 15 residues long. V lost 5 bases and J 2 bases, leaving 15 bases between the germline ends. The CDR3 DNA follows: TGTGCCAGCAGCCAAGAGACTGGGGCAAACACTGAAGCTTTCTTT. It encodes CASSQETGANTEAFF.

The chain couples TRBV14 to TRBJ2-7, with TRBD1 matching 9 bases. Germline trimming cut 6 bases from V and 5 bases from J; bases unmatched to any gene: 11. Germline V CDR1 and CDR2: SGHDN, FVKESK. The CDR3 has 15 residues. Here the CDR3 DNA reads TGTGCCAGCAGAGCTTCCGGGACAGGGTCCCACGAGCAGTACTTC. Its protein product is CASRASGTGSHEQYF.

This chain uses TRBV10-1 with TRBJ2-1; 8 bases agree with TRBD2. V shed 0 bases, J shed 8 bases, and the junction held 6 bases outside the gene matches. Germline assignment: CDR1 WNHNN and CDR2 SYGVQD (reference sequence). The CDR3 sequence is 15 residues long. The CDR3 reads CASSESWTSRDEQFF. For the CDR3, the DNA is TGCGCCAGCAGTGAGTCCTGGACTAGCCGCGATGAGCAGTTCTTC.

The chain is built from TRBV5-1 and TRBJ1-3; D is unclear. The V gene lost 6 bases and the J gene lost 4 bases, with 11 bases spanning the gap. CDR3 length equals 13 residues. The germline V gene encodes CDR1 SGHRS and CDR2 YFSETQ. CDR3 amino acids: CASMLEGGNTIYF. The CDR3, as DNA: TGCGCCAGCATGTTAGAGGGCGGAAACACCATATATTTT.

The gene calls are TRBV4-2 and TRBJ2-7; tentative D call: TRBD2 (5 bases). CDR3 length: 14 residues. Trimming pared 0 bases from V and 2 bases from J, leaving 8 bases between. Germline V gene data show CDR1 as LGHNA and CDR2 as YNFKEQ. The CDR3 DNA sequence: TGTGCCAGCAGCCAAGATCCTAGCCCCTACGAGCAGTACTTC. Amino acids: CASSQDPSPYEQYF.

The chain recombines TRBV7-9 with TRBJ2-2; 8 bases line up with TRBD1. This CDR3 contains 16 residues. Germline assignment: CDR1 SEHNR and CDR2 FQNEAQ (reference sequence). V dropped 4 bases and J dropped 5; count of bases not matched to a gene: 9. DNA of the CDR3: TGTGCCAGCAGCTCCCAAACAGGGGGGTCAACCGGGGAGCTGTTTTTT. The encoded protein is CASSSQTGGSTGELFF. Variable domain in full (rest from reference TRBV7-9 and TRBJ2-2): DTGVSQNPRHKITKRGQNVTFRCDPISEHNRLYWYRQTLGQGPEFLTYFQNEAQLEKSRLLSDRFSAERPKGSFSTLEIQRTEQGDSAMYLCASSSQTGGSTGELFFGEGSRLTVL.

The gene calls are TRBV7-2 and TRBJ1-2; possibly TRBD1 for D (5 bases). V lost 3 bases and J lost 0, with 11 bases in between. The CDR3 spans 15 residues. Germline lookup yields CDR1 SGHTA and CDR2 FQGNSA. CDR3 loop: CASSFGQPANYGYTF. For the CDR3, the DNA is TGTGCCAGCAGCTTCGGACAACCAGCTAACTATGGCTACACCTTC.

This sequence joins TRBV19 and TRBJ1-5; D possibly corresponds to TRBD1 (6 bases). This CDR3 contains 16 residues. Germline CDR1 LNHDA, CDR2 SQIVND (reference sequence). Deletions cut 1 base from V and 4 bases from J, with 14 bases between. CDR3: CASSIGRRQVNQPQHF. The CDR3 DNA sequence: TGTGCCAGTAGTATAGGTCGTCGACAGGTTAATCAGCCCCAGCATTTT.

The CDR3 bases are TGCGCCAGCAGGTCAGACGACAGCCTCCTTCCATATGGCTACACCTTC. It translates to CASRSDDSLLPYGYTF. V is TRBV4-1 and J is TRBJ1-2, with a weak D call TRBD1 (5 bases). The length of the CDR3 is 16 residues. Per germline, CDR1 MGHRA and CDR2 YSYEKL. The V and J ends lost 6 bases and 5 bases respectively, with 22 bases between them.

The V gene is TRBV7-9, the J gene TRBJ2-3; the D gene is possibly TRBD1 (5 bases). Trimming removed 5 bases at V and 6 bases at J, with 27 bases between. The CDR3 has 18 amino acids. Germline V gene lookup returns CDR1 SEHNR and CDR2 FQNEAQ (reference sequence). This chain's CDR3 is CASSQGVRPLTEADTQYF. Written as DNA, the CDR3 is TGTGCCAGCAGCCAAGGGGTTCGTCCCCTCACCGAGGCGGATACGCAGTATTTT. Filled out from reference TRBV7-9 and TRBJ2-3, the complete variable domain reads DTGVSQNPRHKITKRGQNVTFRCDPISEHNRLYWYRQTLGQGPEFLTYFQNEAQLEKSRLLSDRFSAERPKGSFSTLEIQRTEQGDSAMYLCASSQGVRPLTEADTQYFGPGTRLTVL.

This chain joins TRBV27 and TRBJ2-7; 11 nucleotides agree with TRBD1. Germline V gives CDR1 MNHEY, CDR2 SMNVEV (reference sequence). This CDR3 has 15 amino acids. V was clipped by 4 bases and J by 3 bases; unmatched bases: 5. The CDR3, as DNA: TGTGCCAGCAGTTCTCCCGGGACAGGGGGCTACGAGCAGTACTTC. This translates into CASSSPGTGGYEQYF.